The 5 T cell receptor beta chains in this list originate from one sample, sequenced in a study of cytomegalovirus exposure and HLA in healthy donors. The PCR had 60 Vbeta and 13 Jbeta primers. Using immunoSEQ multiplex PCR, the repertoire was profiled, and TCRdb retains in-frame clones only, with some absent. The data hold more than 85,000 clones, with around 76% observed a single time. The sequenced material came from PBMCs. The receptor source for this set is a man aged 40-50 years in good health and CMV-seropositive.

This chain's CDR3 is CASSYGTGDHQPQHF. The CDR3 DNA reads TGTGCCAGCAGTTACGGGACAGGGGATCATCAGCCCCAGCATTTT. This sequence joins TRBV6-5 and TRBJ1-5; 10 bases are shared with TRBD1. The CDR3 is 15 residues long. CDR1 and CDR2 from the germline V gene are MNHEY and SVGAGI. V dropped 2 bases and J dropped 5; count of bases not matched to a gene: 3.

CDR3 sequence reads: CASSGTAYEQYF. In DNA, the CDR3 is TGTGCCAGCAGCGGGACAGCCTACGAGCAGTACTTC. The J gene is TRBJ2-7, the V gene TRBV7-9, with 7 bases identical to TRBD1. The ends lost 5 bases at V and 2 bases at J; junction bases unmatched: 0. This CDR3 contains 12 residues. In germline, CDR1 is SEHNR, CDR2 FQNEAQ (reference sequence).

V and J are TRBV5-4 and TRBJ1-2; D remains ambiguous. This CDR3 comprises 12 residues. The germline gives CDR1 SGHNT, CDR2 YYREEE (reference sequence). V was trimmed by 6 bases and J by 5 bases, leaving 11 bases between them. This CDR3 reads CASTPGGYGYTF. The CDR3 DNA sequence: TGTGCCAGCACCCCGGGAGGGTATGGCTACACCTTC.

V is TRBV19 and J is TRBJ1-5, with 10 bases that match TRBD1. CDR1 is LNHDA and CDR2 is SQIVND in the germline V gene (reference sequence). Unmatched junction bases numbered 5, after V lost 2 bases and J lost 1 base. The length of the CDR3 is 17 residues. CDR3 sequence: CASSISRTGGSNQPQHF. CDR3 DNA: TGTGCCAGTAGTATATCCCGGACAGGGGGAAGCAATCAGCCCCAGCATTTT. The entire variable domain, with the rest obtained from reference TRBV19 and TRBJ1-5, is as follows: DGGITQSPKYLFRKEGQNVTLSCEQNLNHDAMYWYRQDPGQGLRLIYYSQIVNDFQKGDIAEGYSVSREKKESFPLTVTSAQKNPTAFYLCASSISRTGGSNQPQHFGDGTRLSIL.

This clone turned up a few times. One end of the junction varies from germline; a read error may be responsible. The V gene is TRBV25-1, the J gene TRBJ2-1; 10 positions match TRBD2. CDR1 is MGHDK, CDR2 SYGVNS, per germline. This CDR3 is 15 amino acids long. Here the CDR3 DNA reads TGTGCCAGCACTGAACTAGCGGGATTATACAATGAGCAGTTCTTC. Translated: CASTELAGLYNEQFF.